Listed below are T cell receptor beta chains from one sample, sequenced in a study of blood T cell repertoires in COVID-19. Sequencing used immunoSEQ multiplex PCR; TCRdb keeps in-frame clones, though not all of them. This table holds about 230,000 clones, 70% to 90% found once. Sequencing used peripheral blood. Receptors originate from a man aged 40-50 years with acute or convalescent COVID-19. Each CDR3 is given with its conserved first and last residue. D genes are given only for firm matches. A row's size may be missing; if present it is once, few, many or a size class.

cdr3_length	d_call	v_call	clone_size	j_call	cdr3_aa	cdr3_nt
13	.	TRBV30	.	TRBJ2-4	CAWSSQGGNIQYF	TGTGCCTGGAGCTCGCAGGGAGGAAACATTCAGTACTTC
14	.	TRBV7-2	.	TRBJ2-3	CASSPRLVSDTQYF	TGTGCCAGCAGCCCACGACTAGTCTCAGATACGCAGTATTTT
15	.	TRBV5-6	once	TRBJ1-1	CASSFRQSSNTEAFF	TGTGCCAGCAGCTTTAGACAGTCATCGAACACTGAAGCTTTCTTT
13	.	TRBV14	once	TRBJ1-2	CASSQEDLYGYTF	TGTGCCAGCAGCCAAGAAGATCTATATGGCTACACCTTC
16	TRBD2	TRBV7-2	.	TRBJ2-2	CASSFLSGGRTGELFF	TGTGCCAGCAGCTTTCTTAGCGGGGGGCGGACCGGGGAGCTGTTTTTT
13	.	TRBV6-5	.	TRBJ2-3	CASSPRATDTQYF	TGTGCCAGCAGTCCTCGAGCGACAGATACGCAGTATTTT
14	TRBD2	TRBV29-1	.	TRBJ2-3	CSVTSGGAADTQYF	TGCAGCGTCACGAGCGGGGGGGCAGCAGATACGCAGTATTTT
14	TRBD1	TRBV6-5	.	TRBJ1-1	CASSYGTGGTEAFF	TGTGCCAGCAGTTACGGGACAGGGGGCACTGAAGCTTTCTTT
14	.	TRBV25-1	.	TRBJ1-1	CASIPQGLWTEAFF	TGTGCCAGCATTCCCCAGGGGTTGTGGACTGAAGCTTTCTTT
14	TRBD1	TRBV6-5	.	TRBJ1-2	CASTRTGRNYGYTF	TGTGCCAGCACTAGGACAGGGCGTAACTATGGCTACACCTTC
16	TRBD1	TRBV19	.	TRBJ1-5	CASSALTGGGNQPQHF	TGTGCCAGTAGTGCTCTGACAGGGGGAGGCAATCAGCCCCAGCATTTT
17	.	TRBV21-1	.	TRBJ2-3	CASTSNGVEEYSDTQYF	TGTGCCAGCACCTCAAACGGGGTAGAAGAATATTCAGATACGCAGTATTTT
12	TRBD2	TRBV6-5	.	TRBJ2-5	CASRSGEGTQYF	TGTGCCAGCAGAAGCGGGGAAGGGACCCAGTACTTC
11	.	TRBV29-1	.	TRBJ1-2	CSVGTGYGYTF	TGCAGCGTTGGAACAGGGTATGGCTACACCTTC
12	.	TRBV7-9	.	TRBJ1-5	CASSSNNQPQHF	TGTGCCAGCAGCTCCAACAATCAGCCCCAGCATTTT
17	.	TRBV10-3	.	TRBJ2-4	CAISEGTRASTKNIQYF	TGTGCCATCAGTGAGGGAACTAGAGCTTCTACCAAAAACATTCAGTACTTC